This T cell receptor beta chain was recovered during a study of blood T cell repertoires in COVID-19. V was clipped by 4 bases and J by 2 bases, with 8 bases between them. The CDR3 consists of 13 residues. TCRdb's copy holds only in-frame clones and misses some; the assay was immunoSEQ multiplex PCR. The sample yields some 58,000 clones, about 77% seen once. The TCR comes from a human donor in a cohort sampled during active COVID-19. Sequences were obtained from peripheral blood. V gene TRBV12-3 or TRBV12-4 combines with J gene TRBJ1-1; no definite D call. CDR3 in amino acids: CASSYGDNTEAFF. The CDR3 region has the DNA TGTGCCAGCAGTTACGGGGATAACACTGAAGCTTTCTTT.